This TCR beta chain emerged from a study of blood T cell repertoires in COVID-19. Overall study context: Both acute and convalescent COVID-19 samples were obtained from the United States, Italy and Spain. T cells, B-cell-depleted T cells, or PBMCs supplied cDNA or gDNA.

In the authors' workflow: The authors estimated nucleated cell counts from reference gene primer amplification. Profiling relied on immunoSEQ multiplex PCR, and the TCRdb table lists in-frame clones only, not all of them. Clone size and V and J calls were adopted from that table, with D and trimming inferred from the DNA. The table lists tens of thousands of clones, approximately 90% of them singletons. This CDR3 contains 19 residues. Trimming took 2 bases from V and 2 from J, leaving 23 bases between them. Germline loops: CDR1 MDHEN, CDR2 SYDVKM. The chain couples TRBV28 to TRBJ2-3; maybe TRBD2 (5 bases). The sample taken for sequencing was peripheral blood. The receptor was isolated from a human donor with active COVID-19. The donor label of this sample is uncertain. CDR3 in amino acids: CASSLTGRGSGVITDTQYF. CDR3 DNA: TGTGCCAGCAGTTTAACGGGCCGGGGAAGTGGGGTTATCACAGATACGCAGTATTTT.